One sample yielded the 28 T cell receptor beta chains listed below, sequenced in a study of blood T cell repertoires in COVID-19. Generated by immunoSEQ multiplex PCR, the TCRdb table keeps only in-frame clones and is missing some. The data hold roughly 70,000 clones, with about 86% observed a single time. Input material: peripheral blood. The receptors shown here come from a woman aged 60-70 years with acute or convalescent COVID-19.

This clone has just one count. The CDR3: CASSEGQLGYNEQFF. The CDR3 DNA sequence: TGTGCCAGCAGTGAGGGACAGCTAGGCTACAATGAGCAGTTCTTC. The J gene is TRBJ2-1, the V gene TRBV6-1, with 7 bases fitting TRBD1. CDR1 and CDR2 (germline): MNHNS, SASEGT. The CDR3 runs to 15 residues. V was clipped by 3 bases and J by 3 bases; unmatched bases: 5.

The chain combines TRBV6-5 with TRBJ2-3; 12 bases are shared with TRBD2. Germline CDR1 is MNHEY and CDR2 is SVGAGI. This CDR3 spans 14 amino acids. With V trimmed by 7 bases and J by 6 bases, 5 bases remained unmatched. Written as DNA, the CDR3 is TGTGCCAGCATACTAGCGGGGGGCAGTGATACGCAGTATTTT. It codes for CASILAGGSDTQYF.

This clone was observed a handful of times. V is TRBV18 and J is TRBJ1-5; TRBD1 matches at 7 bases. V gave up 6 bases and J gave up 5 bases; unmatched junction bases: 7. Germline V gene data show CDR1 as KGHSH and CDR2 as LQKENI. CDR3 length equals 14 residues. CDR3 in DNA: TGTGCCAGCTCCTCGAGGGGGCGAGATCAGCCCCAGCATTTT. This encodes CASSSRGRDQPQHF. The full variable domain, its missing parts supplied by reference TRBV18 and TRBJ1-5, is NAGVMQNPRHLVRRRGQEARLRCSPMKGHSHVYWYRQLPEEGLKFMVYLQKENIIDESGMPKERFSAEFPKEGPSILRIQQVVRGDSAAYFCASSSRGRDQPQHFGDGTRLSIL.

The genes are TRBV7-9 and TRBJ2-7; a weak D match, TRBD1 (5 bases). Germline loops: CDR1 SEHNR, CDR2 FQNEAQ (reference sequence). Trimming stripped 3 bases from V and 5 bases from J, with 8 bases between. The CDR3 sequence is 12 residues long. The CDR3 nucleotides are TGTGCCAGCAGCTTCGACAGTAACGAGCAGTACTTC. Its protein is CASSFDSNEQYF.

The gene calls are TRBV18 and TRBJ2-1; 9 nucleotides match TRBD2. From germline, CDR1 is KGHSH and CDR2 LQKENI. The V segment lost 3 bases and the J segment 6 bases; nucleotides outside the gene matches: 9. This CDR3 is 16 amino acids long. The CDR3: CASSPISGGRINEQFF. Here the CDR3 DNA reads TGTGCCAGCTCACCGATCAGCGGGGGGCGGATCAATGAGCAGTTCTTC.

The chain links TRBV3-1 (or the pseudogene TRBV3-2) to TRBJ1-4, with 8 bases that match TRBD1. Germline CDR1 and CDR2: LGHDT and YNNKEL (reference sequence). The CDR3 contains 14 residues. Germline trimming cut 5 bases from V and 8 bases from J; bases unmatched to any gene: 7. The CDR3 region is CASSYQGAGEKLFF. The CDR3 bases are TGTGCCAGCAGCTATCAGGGGGCTGGGGAAAAACTGTTTTTT.

The chain employs TRBV10-3 and TRBJ2-5; 7 bases map to TRBD1. Per germline, CDR1 ENHRY and CDR2 SYGVKD. The J segment lost 4 bases and the V segment lost 0 bases, leaving 5 bases of the junction unmatched. There are 15 residues in the CDR3. The CDR3 loop is CAISESRGIGETQYF. The DNA of the CDR3 is TGTGCCATCAGTGAGTCCAGGGGGATTGGAGAGACCCAGTACTTC.

The chain joins TRBV29-1 to TRBJ2-7; weak D call: TRBD1 (5 bases). This CDR3 comprises 12 residues. Trimming removed 6 bases at V and 3 bases at J, with 12 bases between. In germline, CDR1 is SQVTM, CDR2 ANQGSEA. The CDR3 DNA reads TGCAGCGTGGGGCCTGGGTTCTACGAGCAGTACTTC. Residues: CSVGPGFYEQYF.

The chain combines TRBV3-1 (or the pseudogene TRBV3-2) with TRBJ1-2; TRBD1 is a possible D gene (5 bases). Trimming removed 0 bases at V and 3 bases at J, with 14 bases between. CDR3 length equals 16 residues. Germline CDR1 and CDR2: LGHDT and YNNKEL (reference sequence). CDR3 nucleotides: TGTGCCAGCAGCCAAGATCGGTTCGACAGCGACTATGGCTACACCTTC. This encodes CASSQDRFDSDYGYTF.

V is TRBV6-5 and J is TRBJ2-5; 7 positions agree with TRBD1. The CDR3 has 12 amino acids. Germline lookup yields CDR1 MNHEY and CDR2 SVGAGI. The V gene end was trimmed by 8 bases and the J gene end by 8 bases; junction bases not matched to a gene: 8. The CDR3 region is CASARQGGTQYF. CDR3 DNA sequence: TGTGCCAGCGCCAGACAGGGTGGTACCCAGTACTTC.

This clone appeared once. The gene calls are TRBV6-4 and TRBJ1-2; 7 nucleotides align to TRBD1. Looked up from germline, CDR1 is MRHNA and CDR2 is SNTAGT. Trimming removed 6 bases from V and 4 bases from J; junction bases left unmatched: 5. The CDR3 extends over 13 amino acids. The CDR3 DNA sequence: TGTGCCAGCAGAGGGGGCGCTGGCTATGGCTACACCTTC. Residues: CASRGGAGYGYTF.

The CDR3 is CASSRQAYNSPLHF. DNA of the CDR3: TGTGCCAGCAGTCGACAGGCCTATAATTCACCCCTCCACTTT. The chain recombines TRBV6-5 with TRBJ1-6, with a tentative D call TRBD1 (6 bases). Germline-derived CDR1 and CDR2 are MNHEY and SVGAGI. Trimming removed 5 bases at V and 2 bases at J, with 7 bases between. This CDR3 has 14 amino acids.

The CDR3 spells CASSEYRTANYGYTF. CDR3 bases: TGCGCCAGCAGTGAGTACAGAACAGCTAACTATGGCTACACCTTC. J is TRBJ1-2 and V is TRBV10-2; D unresolved. V lost 1 base and J lost 0, with 9 bases in between. The CDR3 covers 15 residues. The germline CDR1 and CDR2 sequences are WSHSY and SAAADI.

The chain carries TRBV3-1 (or the pseudogene TRBV3-2) and TRBJ2-7; TRBD2 aligns across 8 bases. Germline loops: CDR1 LGHDT, CDR2 YNNKEL (reference sequence). This CDR3 comprises 15 residues. Trimming removed 2 bases from V and 2 bases from J; junction bases left unmatched: 5. The CDR3 DNA reads as TGTGCCAGCAGCCAAAGGCGGGGGGTAACCTACGAGCAGTACTTC. Protein sequence: CASSQRRGVTYEQYF.

This rearrangement joins TRBV3-1 (or the pseudogene TRBV3-2) to TRBJ1-1; D might be TRBD1 (6 bases). V lost 7 bases and J lost 1, with 13 bases in between. The CDR3 is 14 residues long. Germline CDR1 and CDR2: LGHDT and YNNKEL (reference sequence). The CDR3 bases are TGTGCCAGCACCCCGACAGGATCGAACACTGAAGCTTTCTTT. This gives the protein CASTPTGSNTEAFF.

The DNA for the CDR3 is TGTGCCAGCAGCCAAAGGGGCGAGATCCATGGCTACACCTTC. This gives the protein CASSQRGEIHGYTF. The chain uses TRBV14 and TRBJ1-2; TRBD1 is a possible D gene (5 bases). The CDR3 loop spans 14 amino acids. V was clipped by 2 bases and J by 6 bases, with 13 bases between them. Germline V gene lookup returns CDR1 SGHDN and CDR2 FVKESK.

The genes are TRBV10-1 and TRBJ1-2; D perhaps matches TRBD1 (5 bases). Trimming removed 4 bases at V and 1 base at J, with 19 bases between. The CDR3 sequence is 17 residues long. The germline V gene has CDR1 WNHNN and CDR2 SYGVQD (reference sequence). CDR3 in amino acids: CASSGLMGTSSNYGYTF. CDR3 sequence (DNA): TGCGCCAGCAGTGGGCTAATGGGGACTTCTAGTAACTATGGCTACACCTTC.

This clone showed up just a few times. The chain links TRBV12-5 to TRBJ2-1; 10 positions match TRBD2. Germline V gives CDR1 LGHNT, CDR2 FRNRAP. The CDR3 runs to 19 residues. The J segment lost 6 bases and the V segment lost 2 bases, leaving 16 bases of the junction unmatched. CDR3 protein: CASGLPSRGLAGVSNEQFF. CDR3 nucleotides: TGTGCTAGTGGTTTGCCCTCCCGAGGCCTAGCGGGGGTCAGCAATGAGCAGTTCTTC.

V gene TRBV19 combines with J gene TRBJ2-3; 10 bases map to TRBD1. The CDR3 sequence is 15 residues long. Unmatched junction bases numbered 7, after V lost 3 bases and J lost 7 bases. From germline, CDR1 is LNHDA and CDR2 SQIVND (reference sequence). CDR3 sequence (DNA): TGTGCCAGTAGTATGCAGGACAGGGGGTTAAATACGCAGTATTTT. Protein: CASSMQDRGLNTQYF.

The chain couples TRBV3-1 (or the pseudogene TRBV3-2) to TRBJ1-6; D gene unclear. This CDR3 contains 15 residues. The germline CDR1 and CDR2 sequences are LGHDT and YNNKEL (reference sequence). The V end was cut by 1 base, the J end by 4 bases, with 8 bases between. CDR3 sequence: CASSQGQAYNSPLHF. CDR3 coding DNA: TGTGCCAGCAGCCAAGGACAAGCTTATAATTCACCCCTCCACTTT.

This chain connects TRBV27 to TRBJ1-2; D remains unclear. The length of the CDR3 is 16 residues. Germline-derived CDR1 and CDR2 are MNHEY and SMNVEV (reference sequence). V lost 3 bases and J 4 bases, leaving 18 bases between the germline ends. In DNA form, the CDR3 reads TGTGCCAGCAGTTTCGGCGGAGGGAACCCTTTCTATGGCTACACCTTC. Protein sequence: CASSFGGGNPFYGYTF.

The genes are TRBV3-1 (or the pseudogene TRBV3-2) and TRBJ2-3; 10 nucleotides line up with TRBD2. CDR3 length: 14 amino acids. Germline lookup yields CDR1 LGHDT and CDR2 YNNKEL (reference sequence). Trimming cost V 6 bases and J 3 bases; bases outside gene matches: 3. The DNA of the CDR3 is TGTGCCAGCAGTAGGGGACTAGCGACAGATACGCAGTATTTT. Its translation: CASSRGLATDTQYF.

This clone was observed at least ten times. As DNA, the CDR3 is TGTGCCAGTAGTATGGGACAGGGAGGGGAGACCCAGTACTTC. It encodes CASSMGQGGETQYF. V is TRBV19 and J is TRBJ2-5; 9 bases agree with TRBD1. The V gene's germline CDR1 is LNHDA and CDR2 SQIVND (reference sequence). The CDR3 spans 14 residues. V lost 3 bases to trimming and J lost 5 bases; unmatched junction nucleotides: 4.

The chain carries TRBV5-1 and TRBJ2-7; TRBD2 is a possible D gene (6 bases). From germline, CDR1 is SGHRS and CDR2 YFSETQ. The CDR3 is 14 amino acids. Trimming removed 4 bases at V and 3 bases at J, with 14 bases between. The CDR3 is CASSEAGEGYEQYF. For the CDR3, the DNA is TGCGCCAGCAGCGAAGCGGGCGAGGGCTACGAGCAGTACTTC. Using reference TRBV5-1 and TRBJ2-7 for the parts outside the CDR3, the full variable domain is KAGVTQTPRYLIKTRGQQVTLSCSPISGHRSVSWYQQTPGQGLQFLFEYFSETQRNKGNFPGRFSGRQFSNSRSEMNVSTLELGDSALYLCASSEAGEGYEQYFGPGTRLTVT.

The chain joins TRBV5-1 to TRBJ2-7, with D possibly being TRBD2 (6 bases). The CDR3 has 15 amino acids. Germline values: CDR1 SGHRS, CDR2 YFSETQ. V lost 0 bases and J lost 2, with 12 bases in between. CDR3 bases: TGCGCCAGCAGCTTGGGCGGGACGAAGACCTACGAGCAGTACTTC. It encodes CASSLGGTKTYEQYF.

The V and J genes are TRBV10-3 and TRBJ1-2; 10 bases are shared with TRBD1. This CDR3 is 17 amino acids long. V was pared by 4 bases and J by 0 bases, with 8 bases of the junction left unmatched. Germline values: CDR1 ENHRY, CDR2 SYGVKD. The CDR3 region has the DNA TGTGCCATCAGTGGGGGACAGGGGCTCGGGGCTAACTATGGCTACACCTTC. This sequence encodes CAISGGQGLGANYGYTF.

J is TRBJ2-3 and V is TRBV5-1, with TRBD1 matching 8 bases. The CDR3 is made up of 16 amino acids. Germline V CDR1 and CDR2: SGHRS, YFSETQ. With V trimmed by 0 bases and J by 5 bases, 8 bases remained unmatched. The CDR3 DNA follows: TGCGCCAGCAGCTTGGATGGACAGGGAGGAGGAGATACGCAGTATTTT. Amino acid sequence: CASSLDGQGGGDTQYF.

The chain recombines TRBV5-1 with TRBJ1-1; 10 positions match TRBD1. The length of the CDR3 is 15 residues. Germline V lookup: CDR1 SGHRS, CDR2 YFSETQ. V lost 4 bases and J lost 5; bases outside the gene matches: 8. CDR3 sequence (DNA): TGCGCCAGCAGCCCTTTAGGACAGGGGGAGACTGAAGCTTTCTTT. The encoded protein is CASSPLGQGETEAFF.